Included here is one T cell receptor beta chain sequence, with context. Antigen unknown. The data derive from a study of shared clonotypes between healthy human individuals. Study-level points and caveats: Tissue TCR repertoires likely differ from these blood-only repertoires.

The CDR3 runs to 13 residues. The V gene lost 6 bases and the J gene lost 0 bases, with 9 bases spanning the gap. Germline lookup yields CDR1 SEHNR and CDR2 FQNEAQ (reference sequence). This table comes from immunoSEQ multiplex PCR, and its TCRdb copy is limited to in-frame clones, with some not included. The sample yields some 2.3 million clones, approximately 93% seen once. Sequencing was carried out using naive CD4+ T cells from PBMCs. Subset specified: CD45RA+ positively selected. The TCR originated in a man aged 18 to 35 in good health. Some clones in this sample may be carry-over from other donors' samples. The genes are TRBV7-9 and TRBJ2-7; D ambiguous. Here the CDR3 DNA reads TGTGCCAGCAGGAATACCGCCTCCTACGAGCAGTACTTC. This gives the protein CASRNTASYEQYF.